The 28 T cell receptor beta chains in this list originate from one sample, sequenced in a study of identical twins. TCRdb reanalysed the 5' RACE reads using MiXCR and keeps one entry per CDR3 protein. The table records under 900,000 distinct CDR3 sequences, roughly 12% of them present only once. The data also belong to a second study, concerning yellow fever vaccine responses in identical twins.

The sample consisted of PBMCs. The receptors derive from a woman under 30 in good health.

This clonotype was counted many times. V and J are TRBV5-1 and TRBJ2-7; the D gene is possibly TRBD2 (5 bases). Germline-derived CDR1 and CDR2 are SGHRS and YFSETQ. The CDR3 loop spans 15 amino acids. V gave up 0 bases and J gave up 1 base, with 11 bases separating them. The CDR3, as DNA: TGCGCCAGCAGCTTGGGGACTGGCGCTTCCTACGAGCAGTACGTC. Protein sequence: CASSLGTGASYEQYV.

This clonotype came up a few times. J is TRBJ2-1 and V is TRBV24-1; perhaps TRBD1 as D (7 bases). There are 16 residues in the CDR3. The germline V gene encodes CDR1 KGHDR and CDR2 SFDVKD. V was clipped by 3 bases and J by 6 bases, with 17 bases between them. The CDR3 loop is CATSDGGGLSLNEQFF. The CDR3, as DNA: TGTGCCACCAGTGATGGAGGGGGCTTGAGTCTCAATGAGCAGTTCTTC.

This clonotype was picked up many times. V is TRBV7-9 and J is TRBJ1-1; TRBD1 is a possible D gene (5 bases). The CDR3 is made up of 13 amino acids. Trimming removed 5 bases at V and 4 bases at J, with 11 bases between. The V gene's germline CDR1 is SEHNR and CDR2 FQNEAQ (reference sequence). Here the CDR3 DNA reads TGTGCCAGCAGCCTTTGGGGGTCCACTGAAGCTTTCTTT. Protein product: CASSLWGSTEAFF.

This chain links TRBV15 with TRBJ1-5, with D possibly TRBD1 on 5 matching bases. This CDR3 contains 18 residues. Trimming took off 0 bases at V and 2 bases at J, with 17 bases between the two ends. CDR1 is LNHNV and CDR2 is YYDKDF in the germline V gene (reference sequence). The CDR3 coding sequence is TGTGCCACCAGCAGAGATGGGACCCGGGCTTACGGCAATCAGCCCCAGCATTTT. It encodes CATSRDGTRAYGNQPQHF.

J is TRBJ2-1 and V is TRBV24-1, with D hard to call. CDR3 length: 11 amino acids. Germline CDR1 and CDR2: KGHDR and SFDVKD. Trimming removed 4 bases at V and 12 bases at J, with 9 bases between. In DNA form, the CDR3 reads TGTGCCACCAGTGACACTGTGCGGCAGTTCTTC. Translating gives CATSDTVRQFF.

The chain recombines TRBV7-9 with TRBJ2-7, with D maybe TRBD1 (6 bases). CDR3 length: 15 residues. Looked up from germline, CDR1 is SEHNR and CDR2 is FQNEAQ (reference sequence). Trimming cost V 1 base and J 10 bases, with 20 bases left between them. CDR3 coding DNA: TGTGCCAGCAGCTTAGGAGGGACAAGGCTACGAGGCCAGTACTTC. Amino acids: CASSLGGTRLRGQYF.

J is TRBJ2-7 and V is TRBV7-6, with D tentatively TRBD2 (7 bases). Trimming pared 3 bases from V and 0 bases from J, leaving 12 bases between. Germline V gene data show CDR1 as SGHVS and CDR2 as FNYEAQ. The CDR3 runs to 15 residues. CDR3 DNA: TGTGCCAGCAGCTTGGGGGGGCCTGTCTCCTACGAGCAGTACTTC. Its translation: CASSLGGPVSYEQYF.

A few counts support this clonotype. The chain links TRBV5-1 to TRBJ2-7, with a possible D match to TRBD2 (6 bases). Germline assignment: CDR1 SGHRS and CDR2 YFSETQ. The CDR3 totals 14 residues. V was clipped by 3 bases and J by 1 base, with 11 bases between them. CDR3 sequence reads: CASSWGTESYEQYF. CDR3 coding DNA: TGCGCCAGCAGCTGGGGGACTGAATCCTACGAGCAGTACTTC.

The chain is built from TRBV5-1 and TRBJ1-4; D uncertain. This CDR3 is 15 amino acids long. With 3 bases removed from V and 0 bases from J, the gap between germline ends came to 9 bases. Germline CDR1 and CDR2: SGHRS and YFSETQ. The CDR3 nucleotides read TGCGCCAGCAGCTCCCGGGCCTCAACTAATGAAAAACTGTTTTTT. Translating gives CASSSRASTNEKLFF.

This clonotype was detected a few times. V gene TRBV5-1 combines with J gene TRBJ2-1; 9 positions agree with TRBD1. This CDR3 has 15 residues. The V and J ends lost 3 bases and 8 bases, in that order; junction bases with no gene match: 9. Germline V gene data show CDR1 as SGHRS and CDR2 as YFSETQ. The CDR3 loop reads CASSWYRDRVDEQFF. Here the CDR3 DNA reads TGCGCCAGCAGCTGGTACCGGGACAGGGTTGATGAGCAGTTCTTC.

This clonotype has only a few counts. J is TRBJ2-5 and V is TRBV5-1; perhaps TRBD2 as D (5 bases). Germline CDR1 SGHRS, CDR2 YFSETQ. The CDR3 runs 14 residues. V was clipped by 4 bases and J by 1 base, with 11 bases between them. The CDR3 coding sequence is TGCGCCAGCAGCCCCCAGCGGACCCAAGAGACCCAGTACTTC. It codes for CASSPQRTQETQYF.

This clonotype has just a few counts. V is TRBV6-1 and J is TRBJ2-5, with 7 bases that match TRBD1. Trimming cost V 3 bases and J 4 bases; bases outside gene matches: 11. Germline V gene sequence: CDR1 MNHNS, CDR2 SASEGT. The CDR3 has 16 amino acids. The CDR3 loop is CASSDFGQVWGETQYF. The CDR3 DNA is TGTGCCAGCAGTGATTTTGGACAGGTCTGGGGAGAGACCCAGTACTTC.

This clonotype was counted between two and nine times. This chain uses TRBV5-1 with TRBJ2-2; 7 nucleotides match TRBD1. The CDR3 is made up of 16 amino acids. The ends lost 4 bases at V and 0 bases at J; junction bases unmatched: 6. Germline V gene lookup returns CDR1 SGHRS and CDR2 YFSETQ. CDR3 sequence (DNA): TGCGCCAGCAGCGTCACAGGGGCCACGAACACCGGGGAGCTGTTTTTT. Its translation is CASSVTGATNTGELFF.

This clonotype was found a few times. The chain carries TRBV3-1 and TRBJ2-1; D is uncertain. The CDR3 has 14 residues. The germline CDR1 and CDR2 sequences are LGHDT and YNNKEL (reference sequence). V shed 0 bases and J shed 4 bases, with 7 bases lying between them. The CDR3 region has the DNA TGTGCCAGCAGCCAAGATCAACAGTACAATGAGCAGTTCTTC. Translating it yields CASSQDQQYNEQFF.

This clonotype was counted between two and nine times. The chain recombines TRBV2 with TRBJ2-1; the D is unclear. CDR3 size: 11 residues. The germline gives CDR1 SNHLY, CDR2 FYNNEI. Trimming cost V 7 bases and J 6 bases, with 7 bases left between them. The CDR3 coding sequence is TGTGCCAGCATAATGGTCAATGAGCAGTTCTTC. Its translation: CASIMVNEQFF.

The table lists this clonotype with a few counts. This chain connects TRBV28 to TRBJ2-5, with D uncertain. The CDR3 loop spans 14 amino acids. CDR1 is MDHEN and CDR2 is SYDVKM in the germline V gene. The V end lost 7 bases, the J end lost 7 bases, and 19 bases lay between the germline ends. CDR3 region: CASMYWRSLATQYF. The CDR3 DNA reads TGTGCCAGCATGTATTGGCGCAGTCTTGCGACCCAGTACTTC. The whole variable domain, remainder taken from reference TRBV28 and TRBJ2-5, is DVKVTQSSRYLVKRTGEKVFLECVQDMDHENMFWYRQDPGLGLRLIYFSYDVKMKEKGDIPEGYSVSREKKERFSLILESASTNQTSMYLCASMYWRSLATQYFGPGTRLLVL.

The chain employs TRBV12-3 or TRBV12-4 and TRBJ2-7; 9 bases align to TRBD1. This CDR3 has 15 amino acids. Trimming at V came to 2 bases and at J to 3 bases, leaving 5 bases not matched to a gene. The DNA of the CDR3 is TGTGCCAGCAGTTTATCTGGACAGGGGCGCTACGAGCAGTACTTC. Residues: CASSLSGQGRYEQYF.

The chain joins TRBV7-7 to TRBJ2-1, with 7 nucleotides matching TRBD1. The CDR3 totals 14 residues. J was trimmed by 5 bases and V by 5 bases; bases with no gene match: 6. Germline V lookup: CDR1 SSHAT, CDR2 FNYEAQ (reference sequence). CDR3 sequence (DNA): TGTGCCAGCAGCACAGGACAGGCCAACAATGAGCAGTTCTTC. It encodes CASSTGQANNEQFF.

This clonotype was detected many times. The chain employs TRBV12-3 or TRBV12-4 and TRBJ1-6; TRBD1 is a possible D gene (6 bases). V was clipped by 6 bases and J by 6 bases, with 15 bases between them. CDR3 size: 15 residues. CDR3 amino acids: CASSELWDTNSPLHF. Written as DNA, the CDR3 is TGTGCCAGCAGCGAGTTGTGGGACACTAATTCACCCCTCCACTTT.

This clonotype occurred many times. The chain is built from TRBV9 and TRBJ2-3, with 9 bases matching TRBD2. The V gene end was trimmed by 7 bases and the J gene end by 0 bases; junction bases not matched to a gene: 6. CDR3 length: 15 amino acids. Germline values: CDR1 SGDLS, CDR2 YYNGEE. The CDR3 sequence is CASDSSGESTDTQYF. CDR3 nucleotides: TGTGCCAGCGACTCTAGCGGGGAAAGCACAGATACGCAGTATTTT.

This clonotype was picked up many times. V gene TRBV11-2 combines with J gene TRBJ2-7; tentative D call: TRBD1 (5 bases). Germline CDR1 and CDR2: SGHAT and FQNNGV. The CDR3 is made up of 15 amino acids. Trimming left V 5 bases short and J 7 bases short, with 21 bases between. The CDR3 region is CASSPSRGSGWEQYF. The CDR3 DNA reads as TGTGCCAGCAGCCCATCAAGGGGCTCTGGATGGGAGCAGTACTTC.

This clonotype was counted between two and nine times. V is TRBV6-2 or TRBV6-3 and J is TRBJ2-3; 10 nucleotides match TRBD2. Germline trimming cut 5 bases from V and 1 base from J; bases unmatched to any gene: 24. The CDR3 is 22 residues long. The V gene's germline CDR1 is MNHEY and CDR2 SVGEGT. Written as DNA, the CDR3 is TGTGCCAGCAGTACCCGAAGGCCCGGCGCTCTAGCGGGAGCGGGTGGCACAGATACGCAGTATTTT. This encodes CASSTRRPGALAGAGGTDTQYF.

The chain links TRBV11-3 to TRBJ1-1; 12 nucleotides match TRBD1. The trim removed 6 bases at V and 3 bases at J, leaving 11 bases unmatched. CDR3 length: 17 residues. Germline CDR1 SGHNT, CDR2 YENEEA. The CDR3 loop reads CASRSGTGGARDTEAFF. DNA for the CDR3: TGTGCCAGCAGATCCGGGACAGGGGGCGCGAGGGACACTGAAGCTTTCTTT.

This clonotype was seen at least ten times. The chain has TRBV14 and TRBJ2-1; D not resolved. The CDR3 runs to 13 residues. CDR1 SGHDN and CDR2 FVKESK come from the germline V gene. V was clipped by 1 base and J by 3 bases, with 4 bases between them. The CDR3 region is CASSQGYYNEQFF. The CDR3 DNA reads as TGTGCCAGCAGCCAAGGATACTACAATGAGCAGTTCTTC.

V usage is TRBV7-6 and J usage is TRBJ1-5; D possibly corresponds to TRBD1 (5 bases). The length of the CDR3 is 15 residues. V was pared by 1 base and J by 5 bases, with 12 bases between. In germline, CDR1 is SGHVS, CDR2 FNYEAQ. Here the CDR3 reads CASSLGYGTDQPQHF. The CDR3, as DNA: TGTGCCAGCAGCTTAGGGTATGGGACCGATCAGCCCCAGCATTTT.

At least ten counts were recorded for this clonotype. CDR3 coding DNA: TGTGCCAGCGGTATGCCAGATACGCAGTATTTT. Translated: CASGMPDTQYF. The chain combines TRBV12-3 or TRBV12-4 with TRBJ2-3; unclear D gene. The CDR3 consists of 11 residues. V lost 8 bases to trimming and J lost 4 bases, with 7 bases between them.

The chain joins TRBV11-1 to TRBJ2-3; TRBD2 matches at 10 bases. The CDR3 spans 18 residues. Germline CDR1 is SGHAT and CDR2 is FQDESV (reference sequence). With 5 bases clipped from V and 0 bases from J, the junction kept 11 bases outside the gene matches. CDR3 sequence reads: CASSDLAGDDPSTDTQYF. As DNA, the CDR3 is TGTGCCAGCAGCGATCTAGCGGGGGACGACCCTAGCACAGATACGCAGTATTTT.

There are a few counts of this clonotype. The chain joins TRBV24-1 to TRBJ1-5; 8 nucleotides match TRBD1. V lost 9 bases to trimming and J lost 4 bases; unmatched junction nucleotides: 4. Germline V gives CDR1 KGHDR, CDR2 SFDVKD. This CDR3 has 13 residues. CDR3 amino acids: CATSDRANQPQHF. The CDR3 nucleotides read TGTGCCACCTCGGACAGGGCAAATCAGCCCCAGCATTTT.